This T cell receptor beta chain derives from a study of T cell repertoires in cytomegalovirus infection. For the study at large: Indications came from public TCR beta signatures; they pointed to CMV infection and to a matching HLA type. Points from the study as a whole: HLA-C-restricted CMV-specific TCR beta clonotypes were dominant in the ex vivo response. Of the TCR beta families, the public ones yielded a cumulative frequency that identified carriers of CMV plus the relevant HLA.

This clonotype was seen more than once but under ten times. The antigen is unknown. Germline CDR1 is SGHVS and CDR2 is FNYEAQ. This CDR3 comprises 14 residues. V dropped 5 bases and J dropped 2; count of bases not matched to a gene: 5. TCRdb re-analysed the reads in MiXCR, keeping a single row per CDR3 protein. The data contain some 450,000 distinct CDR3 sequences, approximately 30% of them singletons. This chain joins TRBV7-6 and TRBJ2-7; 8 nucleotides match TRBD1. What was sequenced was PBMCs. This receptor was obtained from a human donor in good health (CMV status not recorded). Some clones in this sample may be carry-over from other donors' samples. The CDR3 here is CASSADRGPYEQYF. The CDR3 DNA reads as TGTGCCAGCAGCGCCGACAGGGGCCCCTACGAGCAGTACTTC.